These 32 T cell receptor beta chains originate from one sample sequenced in a study of blood T cell repertoires in COVID-19. TCRdb keeps only in-frame clones here, not all; method: immunoSEQ multiplex PCR. Among tens of thousands of clones listed, 65% to 90% were seen once. Sequencing input: peripheral blood. All receptors derive from a man aged 25 to 45 with COVID-19, enrolled during active disease.

The chain combines TRBV11-2 with TRBJ2-2; D perhaps matches TRBD2 (5 bases). Germline assignment: CDR1 SGHAT and CDR2 FQNNGV. Between the trimmed V and J ends, which lost 8 bases and 2 bases, there was a span of 15 bases. This CDR3 contains 15 residues. CDR3 residues: CASRGFLTNTGELFF. CDR3 DNA: TGTGCCAGCCGCGGGTTTCTGACCAACACCGGGGAGCTGTTTTTT. The full variable domain, in which reference TRBV11-2 and TRBJ2-2 provide the parts outside the CDR3, is EAGVAQSPRYKIIEKRQSVAFWCNPISGHATLYWYQQILGQGPKLLIQFQNNGVVDDSQLPKDRFSAERLKGVDSTLKIQPAKLEDSAVYLCASRGFLTNTGELFFGEGSRLTVL.

V usage is TRBV28 and J usage is TRBJ1-1; TRBD1 might be the D (6 bases). CDR1 and CDR2 from the germline V gene are MDHEN and SYDVKM. The V gene lost 5 bases and the J gene lost 7 bases, with 14 bases spanning the gap. This CDR3 comprises 13 residues. The CDR3 sequence: CASSKGQGNEAFF. The CDR3 DNA reads TGTGCCAGCAGTAAGGGACAAGGAAATGAAGCTTTCTTT.

There are many counts of this clone. The CDR3 coding sequence is TGTGCCAGTAGTATCGGAGCAGGGGGTTCCTACGAGCAGTACTTC. As protein: CASSIGAGGSYEQYF. This chain joins TRBV19 and TRBJ2-7, with 7 bases fitting TRBD1. The V gene's germline CDR1 is LNHDA and CDR2 SQIVND (reference sequence). The CDR3 length is 15 residues. V trimming: 3 bases; J trimming: 1 base; junction bases outside the gene matches: 6.

DNA for the CDR3: TGTGCCAGTAGTATATCGGGAGATACGCAGTATTTT. Protein sequence: CASSISGDTQYF. The rearrangement links TRBV19 to TRBJ2-3; D not resolved. Germline V gene sequence: CDR1 LNHDA, CDR2 SQIVND (reference sequence). Between the trimmed V and J ends, which lost 2 bases and 5 bases, there was a span of 5 bases. This CDR3 is built from 12 residues.

The V gene is TRBV19, the J gene TRBJ2-4, with D tentatively TRBD2 (5 bases). V shed 4 bases and J shed 0 bases, with 10 bases lying between them. In germline, CDR1 is LNHDA, CDR2 SQIVND (reference sequence). CDR3 length equals 15 residues. In nucleotides, the CDR3 is TGTGCCAGTAGTACTCAAGGACTAGCCAAAAACATTCAGTACTTC. This codes for CASSTQGLAKNIQYF.

V is TRBV7-2 and J is TRBJ1-1; D ambiguous. There are 12 residues in the CDR3. V gave up 1 base and J gave up 12 bases, with 12 bases separating them. CDR1 SGHTA and CDR2 FQGNSA come from the germline V gene. CDR3 protein: CASSLDFRRTFF. CDR3 nucleotides: TGTGCCAGCAGCTTAGACTTCAGGAGGACTTTCTTT.

This clone was seen once. V usage is TRBV24-1 and J usage is TRBJ2-7, with D perhaps matching TRBD1 (6 bases). CDR3 length equals 13 residues. Germline lookup yields CDR1 KGHDR and CDR2 SFDVKD. Trimming removed 5 bases from V and 2 bases from J, with 9 bases in between. In DNA, the CDR3 is TGTGCCACCAGTGGGACAGCGACCTACGAGCAGTACTTC. As protein: CATSGTATYEQYF.

CDR3 bases: TGCAGCGTTGAGGGGACAGGGGCCTACGAGCAGTACTTC. This codes for CSVEGTGAYEQYF. V is TRBV29-1 and J is TRBJ2-7; 10 positions agree with TRBD1. The CDR3 consists of 13 residues. Germline assignment: CDR1 SQVTM and CDR2 ANQGSEA. Trimming removed 3 bases from V and 2 bases from J; junction bases left unmatched: 1.

The chain is built from TRBV18 and TRBJ2-5; TRBD2 matches 12 bases. This CDR3 spans 18 amino acids. Germline V gene data show CDR1 as KGHSH and CDR2 as LQKENI. The V and J ends lost 0 bases and 5 bases, in that order; junction bases with no gene match: 10. The CDR3 nucleotides read TGTGCCAGCTCACCACCCACCGGACTAGCGGGGAGGAGGGAGACCCAGTACTTC. It translates to CASSPPTGLAGRRETQYF.

CDR3 sequence (DNA): TGTGCCAGCAGTTACCACAGGAGGAACACTGAAGCTTTCTTT. Protein sequence: CASSYHRRNTEAFF. V usage is TRBV6-2 or TRBV6-3 and J usage is TRBJ1-1, with D tentatively TRBD1 (5 bases). V was clipped by 2 bases and J by 1 base, with 8 bases between them. This CDR3 comprises 14 residues. The germline V gene encodes CDR1 MNHEY and CDR2 SVGEGT.

The V call is TRBV30, the J call TRBJ2-1; 9 bases fit TRBD2. Germline loops: CDR1 GTSNPN, CDR2 SVGIG (reference sequence). V trimming: 3 bases; J trimming: 3 bases; junction bases outside the gene matches: 9. CDR3 length equals 16 residues. DNA for the CDR3: TGTGCCTGGAGGCCCGGGACTAGCCTTTACTACAATGAGCAGTTCTTC. Amino acids: CAWRPGTSLYYNEQFF.

This clone was counted a single time. This chain links TRBV5-4 with TRBJ2-7, with 8 bases fitting TRBD2. Germline CDR1 SGHNT, CDR2 YYREEE (reference sequence). The CDR3 totals 15 residues. V was pared by 4 bases and J by 0 bases, with 6 bases of the junction left unmatched. CDR3 sequence (DNA): TGTGCCAGCAGCCGAAGCGGGAGAGGCTCCTACGAGCAGTACTTC. Translating it yields CASSRSGRGSYEQYF.

The chain links TRBV11-3 to TRBJ1-6; 8 nucleotides agree with TRBD1. Per the germline V gene, CDR1 is SGHNT and CDR2 is YENEEA. The V segment lost 5 bases and the J segment 7 bases; nucleotides outside the gene matches: 7. The CDR3 is made up of 15 amino acids. The CDR3 is CASSAGTGRNSPLHF. In DNA form, the CDR3 reads TGTGCCAGCAGCGCCGGGACAGGACGAAATTCACCCCTCCACTTT.

The gene calls are TRBV6-2 or TRBV6-3 and TRBJ2-1; 9 bases are a match to TRBD2. V was pared by 5 bases and J by 4 bases, with 6 bases of the junction left unmatched. CDR3 length: 15 amino acids. CDR1 is MNHEY, CDR2 SVGEGT, per germline. The chain's CDR3 is CASSPTSGGYNEQFF. The CDR3 nucleotides read TGTGCCAGCAGTCCGACTAGCGGCGGATACAATGAGCAGTTCTTC.

The chain carries TRBV10-3 and TRBJ2-7; 9 bases match TRBD2. V lost 3 bases and J lost 5; bases outside the gene matches: 5. CDR1 is ENHRY and CDR2 is SYGVKD in the germline V gene. The CDR3 length is 14 residues. As DNA, the CDR3 is TGTGCCATCAGTGAAGGCGGGAGGGGCGACGAGCAGTACTTC. Its protein product is CAISEGGRGDEQYF.

The J gene is TRBJ2-5, the V gene TRBV28, with D possibly TRBD1 on 6 matching bases. From germline, CDR1 is MDHEN and CDR2 SYDVKM. The CDR3 totals 15 residues. V lost 8 bases and J lost 5, with 21 bases in between. This CDR3 reads CASSYRDRLIETQYF. The DNA of the CDR3 is TGTGCCAGCTCATACAGGGACCGGTTAATCGAGACCCAGTACTTC.

This chain uses TRBV4-1 with TRBJ2-3; the match to TRBD2 covers 7 bases. This CDR3 region has 15 residues. Looked up from germline, CDR1 is MGHRA and CDR2 is YSYEKL. The V and J ends lost 0 bases and 3 bases, in that order; junction bases with no gene match: 3. The CDR3 sequence: CASSQETAGTDTQYF. The CDR3, as DNA: TGCGCCAGCAGCCAAGAAACAGCGGGAACAGATACGCAGTATTTT.

The chain joins TRBV24-1 to TRBJ2-5, with 9 bases lining up with TRBD1. CDR3 length: 17 amino acids. The trim removed 3 bases at V and 5 bases at J, leaving 12 bases unmatched. Germline CDR1 KGHDR, CDR2 SFDVKD. The CDR3 is CATSDATGGARGETQYF. As DNA, the CDR3 is TGTGCCACCAGTGATGCTACAGGGGGCGCACGGGGGGAGACCCAGTACTTC.

The gene calls are TRBV27 and TRBJ2-7; D is unresolved. Trimming stripped 4 bases from V and 3 bases from J, with 7 bases between. Germline V CDR1 and CDR2: MNHEY, SMNVEV (reference sequence). The CDR3 has 12 residues. The CDR3 nucleotides read TGTGCCAGCAGTTCGACTCTCTACGAGCAGTACTTC. This gives the protein CASSSTLYEQYF.

In this sample, this clone turned up once. The rearrangement links TRBV10-1 to TRBJ2-2; 11 bases line up with TRBD2. Germline lookup yields CDR1 WNHNN and CDR2 SYGVQD (reference sequence). CDR3 length: 15 residues. The junction had 4 bases not matched to a gene; V was cut back by 6 bases and J by 4 bases. The CDR3 coding sequence is TGCGCCAGCAGCCCCGGGACTAGCGGCACCGGGGAGCTGTTTTTT. Protein: CASSPGTSGTGELFF.

This clone was recorded only once. The J gene is TRBJ2-4, the V gene TRBV2, with a possible D match to TRBD1 (6 bases). Germline CDR1 and CDR2: SNHLY and FYNNEI. V dropped 4 bases and J dropped 1 base, with 11 bases sitting between them. This CDR3 spans 15 amino acids. Here the CDR3 reads CASSVVGAAKNIQYF. As DNA, the CDR3 is TGTGCCAGCAGTGTTGTGGGGGCTGCCAAAAACATTCAGTACTTC.

This clone was observed a single time. Other DNA sequences in the same sample also yield this CDR3. This sequence joins TRBV4-2 and TRBJ2-7, with TRBD1 identical over 9 bases. CDR1 and CDR2 from the germline V gene are LGHNA and YNFKEQ. The CDR3 contains 15 residues. V lost 4 bases, J lost 4 bases, and 8 bases stayed unmatched. CDR3 coding DNA: TGTGCCAGCAGCCCGGACAGGGGACCTACTTACGAGCAGTACTTC. Its protein product is CASSPDRGPTYEQYF.

The J gene is TRBJ1-1, the V gene TRBV18; 7 bases map to TRBD1. Germline V gene data show CDR1 as KGHSH and CDR2 as LQKENI. The V segment lost 4 bases and the J segment 8 bases; nucleotides outside the gene matches: 4. CDR3 length: 12 amino acids. The CDR3 nucleotides are TGTGCCAGCTCACTCCGGGACAGAGAAGCTTTCTTT. Its translation is CASSLRDREAFF.

The chain links TRBV14 to TRBJ1-4; D perhaps matches TRBD1 (5 bases). The V end was cut by 0 bases, the J end by 3 bases, with 11 bases between. This CDR3 region has 16 residues. Germline CDR1 SGHDN, CDR2 FVKESK. In DNA, the CDR3 is TGTGCCAGCAGCCAAGATGGAGGGGCAGCTAATGAAAAACTGTTTTTT. Its translation: CASSQDGGAANEKLFF.

This rearrangement joins TRBV19 to TRBJ1-2; 9 nucleotides agree with TRBD1. Germline V gene lookup returns CDR1 LNHDA and CDR2 SQIVND (reference sequence). This CDR3 region has 14 residues. J lost 7 bases, V lost 8 bases, and 11 bases had no gene match. CDR3 in amino acids: CASRTRDRVSGYTF. CDR3 DNA sequence: TGTGCCAGTCGCACCCGGGACAGGGTTTCTGGCTACACCTTC.

The CDR3 DNA sequence: TGTGCCAGCAGCGTAGGACCAGGGTCCGGGGCCAACGTCCTGACTTTC. It is translated as CASSVGPGSGANVLTF. The chain couples TRBV9 to TRBJ2-6; maybe TRBD1 (5 bases). The CDR3 has 16 residues. The ends were cut back, 0 bases at V and 4 bases at J, with 11 bases in the middle. CDR1 SGDLS and CDR2 YYNGEE come from the germline V gene.

For the CDR3, the DNA is TGTGCCAGCAGCTACACGGGTGAAGGGGAGCTGTTTTTT. It translates to CASSYTGEGELFF. The genes are TRBV5-6 and TRBJ2-2; D gene ambiguous. Trimming left V 3 bases short and J 8 bases short, with 11 bases between. Looked up from germline, CDR1 is SGHDT and CDR2 is YYEEEE. The CDR3 loop spans 13 amino acids.

The rearrangement uses TRBV20-1 and TRBJ1-2, with D possibly matching TRBD1 (5 bases). This CDR3 contains 9 residues. Germline CDR1 reads DFQATT; CDR2 reads SNEGSKA (reference sequence). The germline V and J ends were trimmed by 6 bases and 8 bases, with 7 bases remaining between them. The CDR3 region is CSARQGYTF. The CDR3 DNA follows: TGCAGTGCAAGACAGGGCTACACCTTC.

The chain uses TRBV6-6 and TRBJ2-7; D ambiguous. V dropped 4 bases and J dropped 5 bases, with 9 bases sitting between them. The CDR3 has 12 residues. Germline assignment: CDR1 MNHNY and CDR2 SVGAGI (reference sequence). As DNA, the CDR3 is TGTGCCAGCAGTTTGGCTCGGGACGAGCAGTACTTC. Translating it yields CASSLARDEQYF.

The genes are TRBV18 and TRBJ2-3, with 13 positions matching TRBD2. Germline CDR1 is KGHSH and CDR2 is LQKENI. CDR3 length: 15 residues. Trimming removed 4 bases from V and 8 bases from J; junction bases left unmatched: 6. The CDR3: CASSLGLAGAGTQYF. The CDR3 DNA reads TGTGCCAGCTCACTAGGACTAGCGGGAGCCGGTACGCAGTATTTT.

The genes are TRBV11-2 and TRBJ2-7; weak D call: TRBD1 (7 bases). The V gene's germline CDR1 is SGHAT and CDR2 FQNNGV. The CDR3 totals 16 residues. The V end was cut by 3 bases, the J end by 1 base, with 16 bases between. CDR3 nucleotides: TGTGCCAGCAGCTTGCGGACGGGGGACAGTTCCTACGAGCAGTACTTC. It codes for CASSLRTGDSSYEQYF. Filled out from reference TRBV11-2 and TRBJ2-7, the complete variable domain reads EAGVAQSPRYKIIEKRQSVAFWCNPISGHATLYWYQQILGQGPKLLIQFQNNGVVDDSQLPKDRFSAERLKGVDSTLKIQPAKLEDSAVYLCASSLRTGDSSYEQYFGPGTRLTVT.

This clone showed up just once. V is TRBV11-3 and J is TRBJ2-7; a possible D gene is TRBD2 (5 bases). Deletions cut 4 bases from V and 7 bases from J, with 11 bases between. Germline assignment: CDR1 SGHNT and CDR2 YENEEA. The CDR3 runs to 12 residues. The CDR3 DNA reads as TGTGCCAGCAGCTCCGGACCGGGGGAGCAGTACTTC. It codes for CASSSGPGEQYF.